This T cell receptor beta chain stems from a study of blood T cell repertoires in COVID-19. Study details: The samples span acute and convalescent COVID-19 from the United States, Italy and Spain. In each case, the material was cDNA or gDNA derived from T cells, B-cell-depleted T cells, or PBMCs.

Produced via immunoSEQ multiplex PCR; TCRdb's table is partial and in-frame only. This table has 290,000 or so clones, around 87% appearing once. The germline V and J ends were trimmed by 6 bases and 5 bases, with 10 bases remaining between them. CDR3 length: 12 residues. The germline gives CDR1 MDHEN, CDR2 SYDVKM. Material for sequencing was peripheral blood. The TCR originated in a man aged 18 to 29 with active or convalescent COVID-19. The chain has TRBV28 and TRBJ2-5; a weak D match, TRBD1 (5 bases). CDR3 nucleotide sequence: TGTGCCAGCAGGCAGGGTATTGAGACCCAGTACTTC. Its protein is CASRQGIETQYF.